The 10 T cell receptor beta chains reported below all come from one sample, sequenced in a study of T cells in Graves' hyperthyroidism and ophthalmopathy. Using RNA transcripts as the source, TCR beta CDR3 regions were amplified. HTBI primers were used for first-round RT-PCR of the TCR CDR3. A single record per CDR3 protein comes from TCRdb applying MiXCR to the multiplex PCR reads. The sample consists of roughly 640,000 distinct CDR3 sequences, roughly 16% of them appearing once. Material for sequencing was blood. Receptors were obtained from a woman aged 40 to 50 with Graves' ophthalmopathy.

This clonotype was found a few times. The V gene is TRBV7-9, the J gene TRBJ2-7; tentatively, D is TRBD1 (6 bases). This CDR3 contains 13 residues. Trimming pared 2 bases from V and 7 bases from J, leaving 12 bases between. The germline gives CDR1 SEHNR, CDR2 FQNEAQ (reference sequence). CDR3 sequence: CASSLQQGQEQYF. DNA for the CDR3: TGTGCCAGCAGCTTACAACAGGGCCAGGAGCAGTACTTC.

The sample holds a few counts of this clonotype. The gene calls are TRBV24-1 and TRBJ1-1; the D is unclear. In germline, CDR1 is KGHDR, CDR2 SFDVKD. The germline V and J ends were trimmed by 5 bases and 0 bases, with 3 bases remaining between them. The CDR3 spans 12 residues. CDR3 bases: TGTGCCACCAGTGGGTTGAACACTGAAGCTTTCTTT. It is translated as CATSGLNTEAFF.

This clonotype was observed many times. The chain couples TRBV7-8 to TRBJ2-1; either TRBD1 or TRBD2 may supply D (5 bases each). CDR3 size: 17 residues. V shed 2 bases and J shed 5 bases, with 19 bases lying between them. CDR1 SGHVS and CDR2 FQNEAQ come from the germline V gene. CDR3 coding DNA: TGTGCCAGCAGCTTAATTCGTGGAAGGGACCCCAACAATGAGCAGTTCTTC. Its protein is CASSLIRGRDPNNEQFF.

This clonotype was seen a handful of times. The V call is TRBV7-9, the J call TRBJ1-3; D remains ambiguous. Germline values: CDR1 SEHNR, CDR2 FQNEAQ (reference sequence). Deletions cut 4 bases from V and 1 base from J, with 8 bases between. The CDR3 runs to 14 residues. CDR3 sequence (DNA): TGTGCCAGCAGCTCCCCCTGGTCTGGAAACACCATATATTTT. It encodes CASSSPWSGNTIYF.

In this sample, this clonotype turned up many times. The gene calls are TRBV7-2 and TRBJ2-5; D gene unclear. Germline V gene sequence: CDR1 SGHTA, CDR2 FQGNSA. There are 12 residues in the CDR3. Trimming removed 2 bases at V and 5 bases at J, with 6 bases between. The chain's CDR3 is CASSLMAETQYF. The CDR3 coding sequence is TGTGCCAGCAGCTTAATGGCGGAGACCCAGTACTTC.

This clonotype has at least ten counts. The chain couples TRBV28 to TRBJ2-7; no clear D. CDR1 is MDHEN, CDR2 SYDVKM, per germline. V lost 6 bases and J 1 base, leaving 7 bases between the germline ends. This CDR3 has 12 residues. CDR3 region: CASSPPSYEQYF. Written as DNA, the CDR3 is TGTGCCAGCAGCCCCCCGTCCTACGAGCAGTACTTC.

This clonotype came up a few times. The chain carries TRBV12-3 or TRBV12-4 and TRBJ2-3, with 10 bases fitting TRBD1. Unmatched junction bases numbered 14, after V lost 4 bases and J lost 10 bases. This CDR3 is built from 16 residues. CDR3 DNA sequence: TGTGCCAGCAGTTCCCCCGGGACAGGGGCCCAGAGGGCGCAGTATTTT. Residues: CASSSPGTGAQRAQYF.

The sample holds a few counts of this clonotype. V and J are TRBV7-9 and TRBJ1-1; 10 positions match TRBD1. Looked up from germline, CDR1 is SEHNR and CDR2 is FQNEAQ (reference sequence). The CDR3 is made up of 15 amino acids. Trimming at V came to 5 bases and at J to 4 bases, leaving 7 bases not matched to a gene. Here the CDR3 reads CASSEGGQGFTEAFF. For the CDR3, the DNA is TGTGCCAGCAGCGAAGGGGGACAGGGGTTCACTGAAGCTTTCTTT.

This clonotype was seen repeatedly, ten times or more. The CDR3 is CASSPGHSGNTIYF. In nucleotides, the CDR3 is TGTGCCAGCAGCCCTGGACACTCTGGAAACACCATATATTTT. The J gene is TRBJ1-3, the V gene TRBV11-2; D possibly corresponds to TRBD1 (5 bases). Between the trimmed V and J ends, which lost 5 bases and 0 bases, there was a span of 8 bases. The CDR3 runs 14 residues. Per germline, CDR1 SGHAT and CDR2 FQNNGV.

The gene calls are TRBV12-3 or TRBV12-4 and TRBJ2-2, with TRBD1 identical over 9 bases. There are 16 residues in the CDR3. V lost 7 bases, J lost 5 bases, and 11 bases stayed unmatched. CDR3 in amino acids: CASTPGQGMGTGELFF. Here the CDR3 DNA reads TGTGCCAGCACCCCCGGACAGGGGATGGGTACCGGGGAGCTGTTTTTT.